This TCR beta chain emerged from a study of cytomegalovirus exposure and HLA in healthy donors. General study points: In a later analysis, HLA-associated TCR beta chains were more clonally expanded than equally common others. Most of the CMV-associated TCR beta chains (in a later analysis) appeared to be HLA-restricted.

The PCR made use of 60 Vbeta and 13 Jbeta primers. Produced via immunoSEQ multiplex PCR; TCRdb's table is partial and in-frame only. The repertoire includes more than 100,000 clones, roughly 80% of them detected once, and more than 1.5% sits in the top ten. Per germline, CDR1 SGHTA and CDR2 FQGTGA. The CDR3 has 16 residues. V lost 1 base and J lost 1; bases outside the gene matches: 2. Details on this clone: Its antigen is currently unknown.

The rearrangement links TRBV7-3 to TRBJ2-2, with 8 bases aligning to TRBD2. Sequenced material: PBMCs. This sequence originates from a man in his forties in good health and CMV-seronegative. CDR3 bases: TGTGCCAGCAGCTTAAACGCGGGGGGGAACACCGGGGAGCTGTTTTTT. It yields the protein CASSLNAGGNTGELFF.